This T cell receptor beta chain is drawn from a study of blood T cells in healthy people across ages. Broader study findings: With naive T cell percentage, TCR beta diversity showed a strong correlation.

Details on this clonotype: Its antigen is currently unknown.

Each donor had approximately 10 milliliters of peripheral blood drawn. Combining a sample-barcoded 5' primer with a J-beta primer mix, a second PCR ran for roughly 7 to 12 cycles. Tagging of each cDNA molecule was performed by a template-switch adaptor with 12 random nucleotides. A single record per CDR3 protein comes from TCRdb applying MiXCR to the 5' RACE reads. The sample yields 1.5 million to 2 million distinct CDR3 sequences, 40% to 55% seen once. This CDR3 is built from 15 residues. Trimming at V came to 6 bases and at J to 6 bases, leaving 8 bases not matched to a gene. The receptor was isolated from a woman between 35 and 50 years old in good health. V and J are TRBV12-3 or TRBV12-4 and TRBJ1-5; 10 bases match TRBD1. The material sequenced was blood. The CDR3 coding sequence is TGTGCCAGCAGAAACGGGACAGGGGAAAGTCAGCCCCAGCATTTT. Amino acid sequence: CASRNGTGESQPQHF.